The next 26 T cell receptor beta chains were all read from a single sample in a study of human T cells and chemical hapten exposure. Each CDR3 protein is one row after TCRdb ran MiXCR on the RACE reads. Of fewer than 95,000 distinct CDR3 sequences listed, approximately 10% were seen once; the top ten hold 2% to 2.5%. The time point: patch test 1, 2 weeks after DPC sensitization. Sample treatment: therapeutic diphenylcyclopropenone sensitization with weekly scalp DPC. The sample here was whole blood, taken in connection with sensitization to the hapten diphenylcyclopropenone (DPC). The receptors come from a man in his forties or fifties with alopecia areata. Some clones in this sample may be carry-over from other donors' samples.

This clonotype was counted ten times or more. The chain is built from TRBV19 and TRBJ1-1; 7 bases line up with TRBD1. Germline CDR1 and CDR2: LNHDA and SQIVND (reference sequence). Trimming at V came to 5 bases and at J to 1 base, leaving 7 bases not matched to a gene. This CDR3 comprises 15 residues. This CDR3 reads CASSLQGSGNTEAFF. CDR3 sequence (DNA): TGTGCCAGTAGTCTACAGGGGTCGGGGAACACTGAAGCTTTCTTT.

This clonotype was seen more than once but under ten times. The chain links TRBV19 to TRBJ1-5; D unresolved. The CDR3 is 15 residues long. The germline CDR1 and CDR2 sequences are LNHDA and SQIVND (reference sequence). Trimming stripped 2 bases from V and 6 bases from J, with 14 bases between. Here the CDR3 DNA reads TGTGCCAGTAGTATATTTAGTCTCGGGGTTCAGCCCCAGCATTTT. Its translation is CASSIFSLGVQPQHF.

This chain links TRBV15 with TRBJ2-6; a weak D match, TRBD1 (6 bases). V was cut by 2 bases and J by 2 bases, with 10 bases left in between. There are 16 residues in the CDR3. Germline V CDR1 and CDR2: LNHNV, YYDKDF (reference sequence). The CDR3 coding sequence is TGTGCCACCAGCAGAAGGTCAGGGGCTGGGGCCAACGTCCTGACTTTC. This translates into CATSRRSGAGANVLTF.

In this sample, this clonotype turned up a few times. V and J are TRBV6-5 and TRBJ2-2; no reliable D call. CDR3 size: 13 residues. V was cut by 5 bases and J by 3 bases, with 7 bases left in between. CDR1 is MNHEY, CDR2 SVGAGI, per germline. CDR3 region: CASSPLHTGELFF. The CDR3, as DNA: TGTGCCAGCAGTCCACTGCACACCGGGGAGCTGTTTTTT.

The genes are TRBV7-6 and TRBJ2-5, with D hard to call. Germline assignment: CDR1 SGHVS and CDR2 FNYEAQ. This CDR3 has 13 amino acids. Trimming cost V 5 bases and J 4 bases, with 11 bases left between them. The CDR3 is CASSQASVETQYF. CDR3 DNA sequence: TGTGCCAGCAGCCAGGCCAGCGTAGAGACCCAGTACTTC.

This clonotype showed up just a few times. The genes are TRBV2 and TRBJ2-1; 7 bases map to TRBD1. The germline V gene has CDR1 SNHLY and CDR2 FYNNEI. The V and J ends lost 5 bases and 9 bases, in that order; junction bases with no gene match: 10. The CDR3 contains 14 residues. DNA of the CDR3: TGTGCCAGCAGTCCCCGACAGGGTTTGACTGAGCAGTTCTTC. This encodes CASSPRQGLTEQFF.

At least ten counts were recorded for this clonotype. The chain couples TRBV6-6 to TRBJ2-5; D possibly matches TRBD1 or TRBD2 (6 bases each). The CDR3 runs 15 residues. CDR1 MNHNY and CDR2 SVGAGI come from the germline V gene (reference sequence). V shed 2 bases and J shed 2 bases, with 12 bases lying between them. CDR3 amino acids: CASSYEGGVQETQYF. CDR3 nucleotide sequence: TGTGCCAGCAGTTACGAGGGGGGAGTACAAGAGACCCAGTACTTC.

The chain employs TRBV6-2 or TRBV6-3 and TRBJ1-1; maybe TRBD1 (5 bases). Germline values: CDR1 MNHEY, CDR2 SVGEGT. V was clipped by 5 bases and J by 2 bases, with 9 bases between them. This CDR3 contains 13 residues. CDR3 residues: CASSTQGNTEAFF. CDR3 bases: TGTGCCAGCAGTACCCAGGGAAACACTGAAGCTTTCTTT.

The chain carries TRBV6-2 or TRBV6-3 and TRBJ1-5, with D maybe TRBD1 (6 bases). The V gene lost 5 bases and the J gene lost 3 bases, with 8 bases spanning the gap. The CDR3 runs 13 residues. Germline V lookup: CDR1 MNHEY, CDR2 SVGEGT. The chain's CDR3 is CASSRQVNQPQHF. The CDR3 coding sequence is TGTGCCAGCAGTAGACAGGTCAATCAGCCCCAGCATTTT.

This clonotype occurred many times. V usage is TRBV18 and J usage is TRBJ1-4, with a possible D match to TRBD1 (6 bases). The ends were cut back, 4 bases at V and 7 bases at J, with 10 bases in the middle. Germline values: CDR1 KGHSH, CDR2 LQKENI. The CDR3 is made up of 13 amino acids. The CDR3 loop is CASSQQGIEKLFF. DNA for the CDR3: TGTGCCAGCTCACAACAGGGAATTGAAAAACTGTTTTTT.

J is TRBJ1-2 and V is TRBV5-1, with D unresolved. Trimming pared 2 bases from V and 0 bases from J, leaving 11 bases between. This CDR3 is built from 15 residues. Germline assignment: CDR1 SGHRS and CDR2 YFSETQ. CDR3 residues: CASSLDNLANYGYTF. In DNA form, the CDR3 reads TGCGCCAGCAGCTTAGACAATCTAGCTAACTATGGCTACACCTTC.

This clonotype showed up many times. The chain recombines TRBV7-3 with TRBJ2-7; D uncertain. CDR3 length: 15 amino acids. Trimming pared 3 bases from V and 1 base from J, leaving 13 bases between. Germline assignment: CDR1 SGHTA and CDR2 FQGTGA. The CDR3 protein is CASSLLPGPSYEQYF. CDR3 coding DNA: TGTGCCAGCAGCTTGCTCCCCGGACCATCCTACGAGCAGTACTTC. The full variable domain, with the rest looked up from reference TRBV7-3 and TRBJ2-7, is GAGVSQTPSNKVTEKGKYVELRCDPISGHTALYWYRQSLGQGPEFLIYFQGTGAADDSGLPNDRFFAVRPEGSVSTLKIQRTERGDSAVYLCASSLLPGPSYEQYFGPGTRLTVT.

V gene TRBV5-1 combines with J gene TRBJ1-5; D is uncertain. This CDR3 contains 12 residues. The V gene lost 3 bases and the J gene lost 5 bases, with 6 bases spanning the gap. Looked up from germline, CDR1 is SGHRS and CDR2 is YFSETQ. DNA of the CDR3: TGCGCCAGCAGCTCGGGAGATCAGCCCCAGCATTTT. It specifies CASSSGDQPQHF. The whole variable domain, filled in from reference TRBV5-1 and TRBJ1-5, reads KAGVTQTPRYLIKTRGQQVTLSCSPISGHRSVSWYQQTPGQGLQFLFEYFSETQRNKGNFPGRFSGRQFSNSRSEMNVSTLELGDSALYLCASSSGDQPQHFGDGTRLSIL.

This clonotype showed up many times. The V and J genes are TRBV6-1 and TRBJ1-5; D is perhaps TRBD1 (5 bases). Trimming left V 4 bases short and J 0 bases short, with 13 bases between. The CDR3 spans 16 residues. Germline values: CDR1 MNHNS, CDR2 SASEGT. The CDR3 spells CASSGRGGDSNQPQHF. DNA for the CDR3: TGTGCCAGCAGTGGCCGTGGAGGGGATAGCAATCAGCCCCAGCATTTT.

This chain connects TRBV5-4 to TRBJ2-7; D remains ambiguous. This CDR3 spans 15 amino acids. Trimming took 0 bases from V and 3 from J, leaving 13 bases between them. The germline V gene has CDR1 SGHNT and CDR2 YYREEE (reference sequence). The CDR3 region has the DNA TGTGCCAGCAGCTTGGGGCAGGTCTCTGGCTACGAGCAGTACTTC. This codes for CASSLGQVSGYEQYF.

Of note for this clonotype: A much larger clonotype is one base distant, so this may be a read error. The chain recombines TRBV29-1 with TRBJ2-3; 10 bases line up with TRBD2. With V trimmed by 2 bases and J by 0 bases, 2 bases remained unmatched. This CDR3 region has 15 residues. The germline V gene encodes CDR1 SQVTM and CDR2 ANQGSEA. CDR3: CSVEQTSGSTDTQYF. CDR3 sequence (DNA): TGCAGCGTTGAACAGACTAGCGGGAGCACAGATACGCAGTATTTT.

The V gene is TRBV14, the J gene TRBJ2-7, with D possibly TRBD1 on 5 matching bases. Trimming removed 1 base at V and 8 bases at J, with 12 bases between. CDR1 SGHDN and CDR2 FVKESK come from the germline V gene. The CDR3 has 13 amino acids. CDR3 loop: CASSQGRAPQQYV. The CDR3 DNA follows: TGTGCCAGCAGCCAAGGCAGGGCCCCCCAGCAGTACGTC.

This clonotype appeared many times. This sequence joins TRBV29-1 and TRBJ1-1, with D unresolved. V lost 4 bases and J 1 base, leaving 10 bases between the germline ends. Per germline, CDR1 SQVTM and CDR2 ANQGSEA. CDR3 length: 13 amino acids. CDR3: CSVVAGSNTEAFF. The CDR3 DNA sequence: TGCAGCGTTGTAGCAGGATCGAACACTGAAGCTTTCTTT.

The chain joins TRBV28 to TRBJ2-7; 8 positions agree with TRBD2. This CDR3 is built from 14 residues. J lost 2 bases, V lost 7 bases, and 7 bases had no gene match. CDR1 and CDR2 (germline): MDHEN, SYDVKM. The DNA of the CDR3 is TGTGCCAGCACTCCCACGGGGGGGCCCTACGAGCAGTACTTC. Its protein product is CASTPTGGPYEQYF.

This clonotype is medium-sized in the sample. The chain combines TRBV12-3 or TRBV12-4 with TRBJ1-2, with a tentative D call TRBD1 (5 bases). Trimming left V 5 bases short and J 2 bases short, with 15 bases between. The CDR3 is made up of 15 amino acids. This CDR3 is CASSKPQTANYGYTF. The CDR3 bases are TGTGCCAGCAGTAAACCGCAGACAGCAAACTATGGCTACACCTTC.

The J gene is TRBJ2-1, the V gene TRBV9, with D possibly matching TRBD2 (6 bases). The CDR3 totals 16 residues. V was clipped by 1 base and J by 3 bases, with 14 bases between them. Per germline, CDR1 SGDLS and CDR2 YYNGEE. The DNA of the CDR3 is TGTGCCAGCAGCGTAAGATGGCGGGATAGCTACAATGAGCAGTTCTTC. Translating gives CASSVRWRDSYNEQFF.

CDR3 amino acids: CASSRGQFYEQYF. In DNA form, the CDR3 reads TGTGCCAGCAGCCGAGGACAGTTCTACGAGCAGTACTTC. The chain is built from TRBV14 and TRBJ2-7; D is perhaps TRBD1 (6 bases). The CDR3 runs to 13 residues. Germline V lookup: CDR1 SGHDN, CDR2 FVKESK. Trimming left V 4 bases short and J 3 bases short, with 10 bases between.

The rearrangement joins TRBV4-3 to TRBJ2-5; D ambiguous. The CDR3 has 13 amino acids. The V end was cut by 1 base, the J end by 0 bases, with 3 bases between. Per germline, CDR1 LGHNA and CDR2 YSLEER. CDR3 protein: CASSQGYQETQYF. The CDR3 DNA is TGCGCCAGCAGCCAAGGCTACCAAGAGACCCAGTACTTC.

This clonotype has a count of ten or more. V is TRBV6-2 or TRBV6-3 and J is TRBJ2-1; the match to TRBD2 covers 14 bases. Trimming cost V 5 bases and J 8 bases; bases outside gene matches: 8. Germline V gene sequence: CDR1 MNHEY, CDR2 SVGEGT. The CDR3 has 16 residues. The CDR3 DNA sequence: TGTGCCAGCAGTGCCAAGGGACTAGCGGGAGAGCATGAGCAGTTCTTC. Its protein is CASSAKGLAGEHEQFF.

The CDR3 reads CASSLIAGIDTQYF. The CDR3 nucleotides read TGTGCCAGCAGCCTAATAGCGGGAATAGATACGCAGTATTTT. The J gene is TRBJ2-3, the V gene TRBV9; TRBD2 matches 8 bases. The CDR3 loop spans 14 amino acids. Germline CDR1 SGDLS, CDR2 YYNGEE. J was trimmed by 5 bases and V by 4 bases; bases with no gene match: 6.

This clonotype was seen only a few times. The V and J genes are TRBV19 and TRBJ2-1; D might be TRBD2 (6 bases). Trimming took off 3 bases at V and 1 base at J, with 10 bases between the two ends. Germline loops: CDR1 LNHDA, CDR2 SQIVND (reference sequence). This CDR3 has 15 residues. CDR3 DNA sequence: TGTGCCAGTAGTATTGTAGCGGTTTCCTACAATGAGCAGTTCTTC. Its translation: CASSIVAVSYNEQFF.